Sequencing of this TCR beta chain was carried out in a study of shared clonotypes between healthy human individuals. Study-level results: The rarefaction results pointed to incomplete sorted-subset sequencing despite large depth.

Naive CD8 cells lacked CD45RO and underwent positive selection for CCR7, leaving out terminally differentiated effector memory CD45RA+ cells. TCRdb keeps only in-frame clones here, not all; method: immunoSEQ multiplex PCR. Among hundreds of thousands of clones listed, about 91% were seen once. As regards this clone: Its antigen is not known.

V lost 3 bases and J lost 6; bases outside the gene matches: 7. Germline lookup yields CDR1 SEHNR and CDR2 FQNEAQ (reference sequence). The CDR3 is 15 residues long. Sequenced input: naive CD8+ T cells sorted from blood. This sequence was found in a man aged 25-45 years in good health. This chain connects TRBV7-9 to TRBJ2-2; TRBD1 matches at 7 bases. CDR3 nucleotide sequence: TGTGCCAGCAGCTTTGAGGGGGCGCGGCCCGGGGAGCTGTTTTTT. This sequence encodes CASSFEGARPGELFF.